This T cell receptor (beta chain) was obtained from a study of blood T cells in healthy people across ages. This CDR3 contains 14 residues. V trimming: 7 bases; J trimming: 3 bases; junction bases outside the gene matches: 3. The germline V gene encodes CDR1 SGHRS and CDR2 YFSETQ. Next came a second PCR, run for about 7 to 12 cycles, which used a sample-barcoded 5' primer along with a J-beta primer mix. TCRdb re-called the 5' RACE reads with MiXCR, one entry per CDR3 protein. Of 920,000 or so distinct CDR3 sequences in the sample, roughly 45% were seen once. This clonotype was recorded at least ten times. Its antigen remains unknown. Study outcomes and limitations: More naive CD4+ cells and higher diversity marked long-lived donors relative to aged donors. CMV status of donors was unknown, possibly confounding expanded clonotype changes.

The receptor was derived from a woman aged 55-70 years in good health. The chain is built from TRBV5-1 and TRBJ2-1, with TRBD1 matching over 11 bases. The sequenced sample consisted of blood. CDR3 protein: CASSGTGGYNEQFF. CDR3 coding DNA: TGCGCCAGCTCCGGGACAGGGGGCTACAATGAGCAGTTCTTC. Drawing the rest from reference TRBV5-1 and TRBJ2-1, the complete variable domain is KAGVTQTPRYLIKTRGQQVTLSCSPISGHRSVSWYQQTPGQGLQFLFEYFSETQRNKGNFPGRFSGRQFSNSRSEMNVSTLELGDSALYLCASSGTGGYNEQFFGPGTRLTVL.